These 9 T cell receptor beta chains came from one sample sequenced in a study of cytomegalovirus exposure and HLA in healthy donors. PCR amplification relied on 60 Vbeta primers (plus 13 Jbeta primers). Assay: immunoSEQ multiplex PCR; the TCRdb copy retains only in-frame clones and omits some. Counted here are 150,000 or so clones, about 70% occurring once; the ten biggest clones make up 8% to 13%. Sequenced material: PBMCs. The receptor set was obtained from a man aged 25 to 40 in good health and CMV-seropositive.

This chain uses TRBV18 with TRBJ1-1; unclear D gene. Germline-derived CDR1 and CDR2 are KGHSH and LQKENI. The CDR3 loop spans 14 amino acids. The V gene lost 0 bases and the J gene lost 0 bases, with 5 bases spanning the gap. In DNA form, the CDR3 reads TGTGCCAGCTCACCACCTATTCTGAACACTGAAGCTTTCTTT. This translates into CASSPPILNTEAFF.

This clone was recorded a few times. CDR3 bases: TGTGCCAGCAGCCTCACGACACTCTCTGGGGCCAACGTCCTGACTTTC. It encodes CASSLTTLSGANVLTF. The chain employs TRBV28 and TRBJ2-6, with D unclear. The germline V gene encodes CDR1 MDHEN and CDR2 SYDVKM. The CDR3 is 16 residues long. Trimming removed 6 bases from V and 0 bases from J, with 12 bases in between. The whole variable domain, filled in from reference TRBV28 and TRBJ2-6, reads DVKVTQSSRYLVKRTGEKVFLECVQDMDHENMFWYRQDPGLGLRLIYFSYDVKMKEKGDIPEGYSVSREKKERFSLILESASTNQTSMYLCASSLTTLSGANVLTFGAGSRLTVL.

This rearrangement joins TRBV30 to TRBJ2-7; 8 nucleotides agree with TRBD2. The germline V gene encodes CDR1 GTSNPN and CDR2 SVGIG (reference sequence). The CDR3 has 12 residues. The junction had 2 bases not matched to a gene; V was cut back by 2 bases and J by 5 bases. This CDR3 reads CAWSLLADEQYF. The DNA of the CDR3 is TGTGCCTGGAGTCTACTAGCGGACGAGCAGTACTTC.

The chain uses TRBV5-4 and TRBJ2-5; 11 bases are shared with TRBD1. The DNA end favors TRBJ2-7, so the J call may be wrong. Looked up from germline, CDR1 is SGHNT and CDR2 is YYREEE (reference sequence). This CDR3 comprises 14 residues. The CDR3 nucleotides are TGTGCCAGCAGCTTAGGACAGGGGGCTGTCGAGCAGTACTTC. Translated, it gives CASSLGQGAVEQYF.

This clone was recorded once. This chain joins TRBV5-4 and TRBJ2-2, with D hard to call. The V and J ends lost 1 base and 1 base respectively, with 8 bases between them. CDR1 SGHNT and CDR2 YYREEE come from the germline V gene (reference sequence). The CDR3 length is 15 residues. This CDR3 is CASSLRSVNTGELFF. CDR3 sequence (DNA): TGTGCCAGCAGCTTGCGATCGGTGAACACCGGGGAGCTGTTTTTT.

The rearrangement joins TRBV4-1 to TRBJ2-5; D might be TRBD2 (6 bases). The DNA end lines up better with TRBJ2-7; the J call may be wrong. Germline V gene lookup returns CDR1 MGHRA and CDR2 YSYEKL. This CDR3 spans 12 amino acids. CDR3 nucleotide sequence: TGCGCCAGCACGGGAGAGTCCAACGAGCAGTACTTC. It codes for CASTGESNEQYF.

This chain links TRBV7-6 with TRBJ2-5; 7 nucleotides match TRBD2. The CDR3 covers 16 residues. Germline V gene data show CDR1 as SGHVS and CDR2 as FNYEAQ. With V trimmed by 0 bases and J by 5 bases, 9 bases remained unmatched. CDR3 residues: CASSLASGEGHETQYF. Here the CDR3 DNA reads TGTGCCAGCAGCTTAGCCAGTGGGGAGGGCCACGAGACCCAGTACTTC. Full variable domain (remainder filled in from reference TRBV7-6 and TRBJ2-5): GAGVSQSPRYKVTKRGQDVALRCDPISGHVSLYWYRQALGQGPEFLTYFNYEAQQDKSGLPNDRFSAERPEGSISTLTIQRTEQRDSAMYRCASSLASGEGHETQYFGPGTRLLVL.

This rearrangement joins TRBV28 to TRBJ2-7, with 7 bases lining up with TRBD1. CDR3 length: 13 amino acids. V was clipped by 7 bases and J by 5 bases; unmatched bases: 8. The V gene's germline CDR1 is MDHEN and CDR2 SYDVKM. CDR3 sequence: CASTLDRANEQYF. CDR3 nucleotides: TGTGCCAGCACCCTCGACAGGGCCAACGAGCAGTACTTC.

A few counts support this clone. The V call is TRBV5-4, the J call TRBJ2-3, with 8 bases matching TRBD2. This CDR3 is built from 15 residues. CDR1 SGHNT and CDR2 YYREEE come from the germline V gene (reference sequence). Trimming removed 5 bases from V and 0 bases from J; junction bases left unmatched: 5. The CDR3 sequence is CASSFKRGSTDTQYF. For the CDR3, the DNA is TGTGCCAGCAGTTTTAAGCGGGGGAGCACAGATACGCAGTATTTT.